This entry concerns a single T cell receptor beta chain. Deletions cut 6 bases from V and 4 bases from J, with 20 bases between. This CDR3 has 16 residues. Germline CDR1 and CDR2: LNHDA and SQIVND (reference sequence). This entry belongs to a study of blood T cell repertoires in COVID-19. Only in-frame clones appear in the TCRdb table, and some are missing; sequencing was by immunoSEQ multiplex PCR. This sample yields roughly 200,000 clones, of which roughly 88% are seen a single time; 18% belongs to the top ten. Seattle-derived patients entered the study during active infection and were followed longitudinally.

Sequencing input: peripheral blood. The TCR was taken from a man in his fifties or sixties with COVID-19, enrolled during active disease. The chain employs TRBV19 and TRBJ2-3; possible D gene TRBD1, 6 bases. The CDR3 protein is CASSALSRGIADTQYF. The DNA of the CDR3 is TGTGCCAGTAGCGCATTAAGTAGGGGGATCGCAGATACGCAGTATTTT.